The entry below describes one TCR beta chain. Its antigen remains unidentified. In germline, CDR1 is LNHNV, CDR2 YYDKDF (reference sequence). The CDR3 sequence is 17 residues long. The V end lost 0 bases, the J end lost 4 bases, and 15 bases lay between the germline ends. This record comes from a study of lymphopenia after photon versus proton radiotherapy. Points from the study as a whole: Only patients who died were analyzed for survival; proton advantage is unproven. Proton therapy kept repertoires fairly stable, unlike photons, which gained effector/memory cells.

Sequencing used immunoSEQ multiplex PCR; TCRdb keeps in-frame clones, though not all of them. The data contain approximately 30,000 clones, roughly four fifths of them singletons. The chain joins TRBV15 to TRBJ2-2; D might be TRBD2 (5 bases). The specimen comprised peripheral blood, sampled from a patient treated with photon-based radiotherapy. This TCR derives from a woman in her forties or fifties with pancreatic cancer. In DNA, the CDR3 is TGTGCCACCAGCAGAGATCTCAGCTTTGGGAGCACCGGGGAGCTGTTTTTT. Its translation: CATSRDLSFGSTGELFF.